This entry concerns a single TCR beta chain. The antigen remains unidentified. This sample stems from a study of cytomegalovirus exposure and HLA in healthy donors. Study findings and constraints: Researchers reported in a later analysis that common viral pathogens appeared linked to several top clusters. The availability of immune exposure information extended only to CMV serostatus.

Germline V gene sequence: CDR1 MGHRA, CDR2 YSYEKL. The junction had 7 bases not matched to a gene; V was cut back by 5 bases and J by 2 bases. The CDR3 length is 16 residues. PCR employed 60 Vbeta and 13 Jbeta primers. Clones were sequenced by immunoSEQ multiplex PCR, and TCRdb holds only the in-frame ones, with some missing. The sample lists about 170,000 clones; around 85% were seen once. The receptor was derived from a boy younger than 10 in good health and CMV-seronegative. Sequencing input: PBMCs. The chain uses TRBV4-1 and TRBJ2-1, with 9 bases lining up with TRBD2. In nucleotides, the CDR3 is TGCGCCAGCAGCTTGGCTAGCGGGAAGCCCTACAATGAGCAGTTCTTC. It encodes CASSLASGKPYNEQFF.